The sequence of this TCR beta chain was determined in a study of cytomegalovirus exposure and HLA in healthy donors. Study in general: Caucasian-associated ancestry cluster membership applied to over 80% of under 450 genotyped donors. Regarding the study as a whole: Reported results showed that the classifier diagnosed cytomegalovirus status with high specificity and sensitivity. TCR beta V- and J-gene trimming was later associated with a missense DCLRE1C variant.

Use of 60 Vbeta and 13 Jbeta primers characterized the PCR. Clones were read by immunoSEQ multiplex PCR, and TCRdb kept only the in-frame ones, dropping some. The sample has about 150,000 clones, under 90% seen once; the top ten hold 2% to 2.5%. About this clone itself: Its antigen is unknown.

This TCR came from a boy younger than 10 in good health and CMV-seronegative. Specimen: PBMCs.

CDR3 in amino acids: CASTVVPNYGYTF. DNA of the CDR3: TGTGCCAGCACGGTCGTGCCTAACTATGGCTACACCTTC. V and J are TRBV2 and TRBJ1-2; no definite D call. Germline V gene data show CDR1 as SNHLY and CDR2 as FYNNEI. The germline V and J ends were trimmed by 7 bases and 0 bases, with 9 bases remaining between them. The CDR3 length is 13 residues.